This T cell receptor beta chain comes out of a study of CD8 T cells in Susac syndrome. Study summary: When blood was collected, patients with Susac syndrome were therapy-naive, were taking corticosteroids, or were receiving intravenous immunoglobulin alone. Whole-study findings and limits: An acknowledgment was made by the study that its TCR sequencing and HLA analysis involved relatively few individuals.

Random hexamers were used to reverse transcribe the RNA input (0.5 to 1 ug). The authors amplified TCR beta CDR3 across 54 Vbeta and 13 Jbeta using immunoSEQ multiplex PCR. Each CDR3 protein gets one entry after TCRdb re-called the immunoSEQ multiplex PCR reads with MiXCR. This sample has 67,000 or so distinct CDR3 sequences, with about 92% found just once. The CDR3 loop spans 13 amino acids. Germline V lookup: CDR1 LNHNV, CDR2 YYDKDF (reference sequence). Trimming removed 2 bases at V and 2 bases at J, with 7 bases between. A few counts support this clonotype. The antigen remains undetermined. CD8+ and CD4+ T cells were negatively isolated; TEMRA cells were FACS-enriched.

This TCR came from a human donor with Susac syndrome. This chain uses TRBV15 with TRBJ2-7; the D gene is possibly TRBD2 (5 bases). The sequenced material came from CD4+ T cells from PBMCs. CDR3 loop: CATSRPGAYEQYF. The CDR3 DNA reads TGTGCCACCAGCAGACCCGGGGCCTACGAGCAGTACTTC.